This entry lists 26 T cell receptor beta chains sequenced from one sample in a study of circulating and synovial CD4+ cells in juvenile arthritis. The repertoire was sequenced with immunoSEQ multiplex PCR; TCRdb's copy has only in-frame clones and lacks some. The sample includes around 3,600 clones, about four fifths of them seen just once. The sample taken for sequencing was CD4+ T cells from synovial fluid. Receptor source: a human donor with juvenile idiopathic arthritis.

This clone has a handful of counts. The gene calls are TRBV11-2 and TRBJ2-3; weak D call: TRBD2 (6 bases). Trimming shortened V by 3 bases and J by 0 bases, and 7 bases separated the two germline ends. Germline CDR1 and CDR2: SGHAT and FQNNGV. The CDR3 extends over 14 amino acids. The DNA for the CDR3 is TGTGCCAGCAGCTTGGGGGGTAGCACAGATACGCAGTATTTT. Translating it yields CASSLGGSTDTQYF.

The chain's CDR3 is CASSLGHLTSGGTDTQYF. CDR3 bases: TGTGCCAGCAGCTTAGGCCACTTGACTAGTGGAGGGACAGATACGCAGTATTTT. The chain couples TRBV11-3 to TRBJ2-3; tentative D call: TRBD2 (6 bases). Germline-derived CDR1 and CDR2 are SGHNT and YENEEA. The CDR3 runs to 18 residues. Trimming took off 1 base at V and 3 bases at J, with 20 bases between the two ends.

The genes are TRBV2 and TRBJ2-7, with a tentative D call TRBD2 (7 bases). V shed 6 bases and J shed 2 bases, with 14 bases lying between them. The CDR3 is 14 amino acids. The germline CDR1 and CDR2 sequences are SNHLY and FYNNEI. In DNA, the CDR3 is TGTGCCAGCAGGAAGTTGGGGGGGCCCTACGAGCAGTACTTC. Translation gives CASRKLGGPYEQYF.

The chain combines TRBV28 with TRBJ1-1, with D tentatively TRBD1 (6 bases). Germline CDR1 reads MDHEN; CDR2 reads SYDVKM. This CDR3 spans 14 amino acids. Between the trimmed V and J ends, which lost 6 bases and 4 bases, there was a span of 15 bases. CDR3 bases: TGTGCCAGCAGCCGCCGTGGGGGCGGCACTGAAGCTTTCTTT. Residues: CASSRRGGGTEAFF.

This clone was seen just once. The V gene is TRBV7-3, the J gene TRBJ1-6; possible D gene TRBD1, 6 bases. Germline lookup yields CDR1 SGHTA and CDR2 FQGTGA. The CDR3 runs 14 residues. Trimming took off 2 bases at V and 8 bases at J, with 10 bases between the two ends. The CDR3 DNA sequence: TGTGCCAGCAGCTTAGGGGGGGCGGATTCACCCCTCCACTTT. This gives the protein CASSLGGADSPLHF.

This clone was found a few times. CDR3 residues: CATADYYNEQFF. CDR3 nucleotides: TGTGCCACCGCGGACTACTACAATGAGCAGTTCTTC. V and J are TRBV19 and TRBJ2-1, with TRBD2 as a possible D gene (6 bases). Germline loops: CDR1 LNHDA, CDR2 SQIVND (reference sequence). There are 12 residues in the CDR3. Trimming pared 10 bases from V and 3 bases from J, leaving 10 bases between.

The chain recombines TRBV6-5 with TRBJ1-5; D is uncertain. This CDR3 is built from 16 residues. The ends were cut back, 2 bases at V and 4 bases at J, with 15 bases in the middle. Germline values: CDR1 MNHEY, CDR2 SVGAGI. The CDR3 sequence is CASSYNRQGRNQPQHF. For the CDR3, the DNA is TGTGCCAGCAGTTACAATAGACAAGGTCGTAATCAGCCCCAGCATTTT.

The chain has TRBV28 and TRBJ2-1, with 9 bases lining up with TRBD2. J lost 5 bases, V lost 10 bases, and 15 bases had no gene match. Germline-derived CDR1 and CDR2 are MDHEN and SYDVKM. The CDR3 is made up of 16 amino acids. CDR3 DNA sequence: TGTGCCACATCCTCTAGCGGGACCGGGACACACAATGAGCAGTTCTTC. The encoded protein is CATSSSGTGTHNEQFF.

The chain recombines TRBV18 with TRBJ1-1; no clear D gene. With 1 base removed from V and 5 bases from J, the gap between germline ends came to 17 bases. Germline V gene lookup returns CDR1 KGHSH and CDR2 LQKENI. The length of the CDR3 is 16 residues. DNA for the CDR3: TGTGCCAGCTCACCACGGCAAGGCGGGTCAGGAACTGAAGCTTTCTTT. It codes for CASSPRQGGSGTEAFF.

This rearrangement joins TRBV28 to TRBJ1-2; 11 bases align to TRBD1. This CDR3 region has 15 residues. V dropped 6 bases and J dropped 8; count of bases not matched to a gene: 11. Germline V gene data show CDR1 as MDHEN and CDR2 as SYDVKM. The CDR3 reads CASRARDRGKGGYTF. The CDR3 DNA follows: TGTGCCAGCAGAGCCAGGGACAGGGGGAAAGGAGGCTACACCTTC.

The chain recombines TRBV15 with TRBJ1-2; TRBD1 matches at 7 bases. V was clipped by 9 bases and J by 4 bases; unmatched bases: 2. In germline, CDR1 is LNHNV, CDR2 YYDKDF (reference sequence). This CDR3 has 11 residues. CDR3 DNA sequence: TGTGCCACAGGGGGCGGCTATGGCTACACCTTC. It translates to CATGGGYGYTF.

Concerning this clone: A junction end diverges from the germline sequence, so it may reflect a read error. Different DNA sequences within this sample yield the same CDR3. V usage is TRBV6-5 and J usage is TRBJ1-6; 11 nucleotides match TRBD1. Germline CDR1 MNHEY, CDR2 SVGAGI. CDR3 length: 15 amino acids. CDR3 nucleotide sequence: TGTGCCAGCAGCTCTGGACAGGGGGCGGATTCCCCCCTCCACTTT. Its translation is CASSSGQGADSPLHF.

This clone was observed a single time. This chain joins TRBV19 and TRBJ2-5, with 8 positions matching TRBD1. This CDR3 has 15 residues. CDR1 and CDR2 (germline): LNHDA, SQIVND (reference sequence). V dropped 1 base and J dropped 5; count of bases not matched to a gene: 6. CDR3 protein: CASSIGRGPRETQYF. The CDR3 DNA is TGTGCCAGTAGTATAGGCAGGGGGCCGCGGGAGACCCAGTACTTC.

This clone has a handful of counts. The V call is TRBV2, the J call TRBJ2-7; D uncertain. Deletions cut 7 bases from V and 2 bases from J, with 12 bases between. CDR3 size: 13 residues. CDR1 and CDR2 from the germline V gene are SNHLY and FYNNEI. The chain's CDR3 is CASKEASTYEQYF. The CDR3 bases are TGTGCCAGCAAAGAGGCCTCAACCTACGAGCAGTACTTC.

Here the CDR3 DNA reads TGTGCCAGCGCCCAAAATAGCTACGAGCAGTACTTC. Amino acid sequence: CASAQNSYEQYF. V is TRBV4-2 and J is TRBJ2-7; D remains ambiguous. Germline values: CDR1 LGHNA, CDR2 YNFKEQ. V was shortened by 8 bases and J by 3 bases, with 11 bases between the two germline ends. This CDR3 contains 12 residues.

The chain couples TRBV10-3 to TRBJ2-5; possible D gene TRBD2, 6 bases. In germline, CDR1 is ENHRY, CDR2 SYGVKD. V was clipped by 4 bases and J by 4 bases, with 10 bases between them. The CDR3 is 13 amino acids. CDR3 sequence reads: CAISVLGGETQYF. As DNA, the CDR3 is TGTGCCATCAGTGTGCTGGGAGGAGAGACCCAGTACTTC.

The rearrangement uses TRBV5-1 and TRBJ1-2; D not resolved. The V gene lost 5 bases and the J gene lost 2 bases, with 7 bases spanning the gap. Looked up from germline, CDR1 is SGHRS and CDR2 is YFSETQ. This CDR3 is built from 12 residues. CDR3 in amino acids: CASRPENYGYTF. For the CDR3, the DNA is TGCGCCAGCAGACCGGAGAACTATGGCTACACCTTC.

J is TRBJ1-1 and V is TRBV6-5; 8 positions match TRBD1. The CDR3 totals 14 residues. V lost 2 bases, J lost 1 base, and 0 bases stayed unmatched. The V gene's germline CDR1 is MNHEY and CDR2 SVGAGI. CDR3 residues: CASSYGTGNTEAFF. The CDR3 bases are TGTGCCAGCAGTTACGGGACAGGGAACACTGAAGCTTTCTTT.

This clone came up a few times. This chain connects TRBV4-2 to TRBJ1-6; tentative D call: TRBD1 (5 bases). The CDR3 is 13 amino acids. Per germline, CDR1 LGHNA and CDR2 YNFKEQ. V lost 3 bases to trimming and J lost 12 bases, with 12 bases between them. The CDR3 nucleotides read TGTGCCAGCAGCCATGCTTCGGGGGGACCCCTCCACTTT. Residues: CASSHASGGPLHF.

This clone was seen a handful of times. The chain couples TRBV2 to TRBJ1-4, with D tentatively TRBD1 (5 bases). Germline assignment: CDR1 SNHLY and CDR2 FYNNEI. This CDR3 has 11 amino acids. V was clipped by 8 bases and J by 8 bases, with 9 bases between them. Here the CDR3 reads CASRGEEKLFF. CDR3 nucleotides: TGTGCCAGCCGGGGGGAGGAAAAACTGTTTTTT.

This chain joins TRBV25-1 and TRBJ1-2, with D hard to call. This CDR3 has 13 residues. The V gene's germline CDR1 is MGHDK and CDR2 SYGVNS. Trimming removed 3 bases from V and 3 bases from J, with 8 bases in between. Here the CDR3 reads CASSDSGDYGYTF. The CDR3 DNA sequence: TGTGCCAGCAGTGATTCCGGGGACTATGGCTACACCTTC.

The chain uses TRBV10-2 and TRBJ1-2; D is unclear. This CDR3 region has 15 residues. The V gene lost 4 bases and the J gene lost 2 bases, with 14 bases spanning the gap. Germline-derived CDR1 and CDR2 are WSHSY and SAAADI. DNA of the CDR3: TGCGCCAGCAGTGTGGGCAGCAATCCCAACTATGGCTACACCTTC. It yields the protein CASSVGSNPNYGYTF.

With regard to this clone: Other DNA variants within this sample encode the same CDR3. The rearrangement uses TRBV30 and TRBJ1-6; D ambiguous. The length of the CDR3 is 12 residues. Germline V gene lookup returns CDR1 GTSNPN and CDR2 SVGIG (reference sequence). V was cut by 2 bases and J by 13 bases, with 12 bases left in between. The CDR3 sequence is CAWSLWESPLHF. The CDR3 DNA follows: TGTGCCTGGAGTCTGTGGGAGTCCCCCCTCCACTTT.

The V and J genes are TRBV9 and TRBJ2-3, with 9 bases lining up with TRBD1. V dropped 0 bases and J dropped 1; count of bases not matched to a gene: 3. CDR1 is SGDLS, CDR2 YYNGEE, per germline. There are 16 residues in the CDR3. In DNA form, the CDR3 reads TGTGCCAGCAGCGTAGCTAGGACAGGGGGCACAGATACGCAGTATTTT. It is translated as CASSVARTGGTDTQYF.

CDR3 bases: TGTGCCAGCAGCCGGACAGGGGATCAGCCCCAGCATTTT. It encodes CASSRTGDQPQHF. The gene calls are TRBV7-9 and TRBJ1-5; 9 positions agree with TRBD1. Looked up from germline, CDR1 is SEHNR and CDR2 is FQNEAQ (reference sequence). The junction had 1 base not matched to a gene; V was cut back by 5 bases and J by 5 bases. This CDR3 contains 13 residues.

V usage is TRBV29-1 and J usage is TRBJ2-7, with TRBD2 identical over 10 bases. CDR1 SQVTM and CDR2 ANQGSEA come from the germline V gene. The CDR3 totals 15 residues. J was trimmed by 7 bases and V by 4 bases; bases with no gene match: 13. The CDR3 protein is CSVGGLLAGAGEQYF. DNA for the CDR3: TGCAGCGTTGGCGGCCTGCTAGCGGGAGCGGGGGAGCAGTACTTC.